The entry below describes one T cell receptor (beta chain). Its antigen is undetermined. The libraries of TRB cDNA were prepared using 5' RACE with UMI labels. For each CDR3 protein, TCRdb gives one entry from its re-call of the 5' RACE reads, without DNA. The sample has around 50,000 distinct CDR3 sequences, and its top ten clones hold approximately 0.56%. This sample was taken from a study of CXCR3-negative and CXCR3-positive naive CD8 T cells. Study-wide points: Both naive subsets, CXCR3-negative and CXCR3-positive, displayed similar TRBV-TRBJ usage, unlike memory cells. More hydrophobic TRB CDR3s occurred in CXCR3-positive than in CXCR3-negative naive cells.

The CDR3 runs to 13 residues. The V gene's germline CDR1 is LGHNA and CDR2 YSLEER. This receptor was obtained from a human donor in good health. Some clones in this sample may be carry-over from other donors' samples. The material sequenced was naive CXCR3+ CD8+ T cells from blood. The subset: CD45RO-CCR7+CD27+CD95- naive CD8+ T cells expressing CXCR3 (TNR3+). V is TRBV4-3 and J is TRBJ2-7. The chain's CDR3 is CASSQGVTYEQYF.